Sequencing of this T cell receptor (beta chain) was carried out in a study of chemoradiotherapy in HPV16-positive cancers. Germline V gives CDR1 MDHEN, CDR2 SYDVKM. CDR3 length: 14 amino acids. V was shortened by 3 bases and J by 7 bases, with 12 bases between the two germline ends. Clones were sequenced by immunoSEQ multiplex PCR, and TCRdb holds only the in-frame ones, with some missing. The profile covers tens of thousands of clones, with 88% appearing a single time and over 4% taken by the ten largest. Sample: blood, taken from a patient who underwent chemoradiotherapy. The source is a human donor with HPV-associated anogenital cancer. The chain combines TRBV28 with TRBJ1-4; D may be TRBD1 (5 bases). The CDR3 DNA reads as TGTGCCAGCAGTTTCTTTCAGGGTCGTGAAAAACTGTTTTTT. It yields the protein CASSFFQGREKLFF.